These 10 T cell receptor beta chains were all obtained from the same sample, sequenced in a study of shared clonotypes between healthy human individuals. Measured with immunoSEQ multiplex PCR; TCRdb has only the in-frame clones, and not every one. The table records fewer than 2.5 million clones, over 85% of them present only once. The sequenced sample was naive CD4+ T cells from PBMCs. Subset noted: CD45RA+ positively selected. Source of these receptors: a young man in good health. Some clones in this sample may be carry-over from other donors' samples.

As DNA, the CDR3 is TGCGCCAGCAGCCAAGATGGGGGAGGGGGACAAAGAACGGCTGAAGCTTTCTTT. Its protein product is CASSQDGGGGQRTAEAFF. This chain links TRBV4-1 with TRBJ1-1, with D perhaps TRBD1 (6 bases). V dropped 0 bases and J dropped 6 bases, with 23 bases sitting between them. CDR1 is MGHRA and CDR2 is YSYEKL in the germline V gene. This CDR3 has 18 residues.

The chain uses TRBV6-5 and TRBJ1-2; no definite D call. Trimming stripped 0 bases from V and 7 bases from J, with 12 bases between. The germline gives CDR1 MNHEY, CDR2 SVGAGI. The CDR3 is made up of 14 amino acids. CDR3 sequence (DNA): TGTGCCAGCAGTTACTCGGGCCCTTTCGCTGGCTACACCTTC. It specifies CASSYSGPFAGYTF.

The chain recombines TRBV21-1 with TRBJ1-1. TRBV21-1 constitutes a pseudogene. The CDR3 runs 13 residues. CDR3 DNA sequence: TGTGCCAGCAGCAAAGAGGATAGGCCTGAAGCTTTCTTT. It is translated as CASSKEDRPEAFF.

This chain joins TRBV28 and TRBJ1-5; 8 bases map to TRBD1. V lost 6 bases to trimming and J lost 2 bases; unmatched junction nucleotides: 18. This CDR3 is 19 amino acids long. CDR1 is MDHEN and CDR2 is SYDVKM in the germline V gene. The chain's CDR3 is CASRTGGTGTLRGNQPQHF. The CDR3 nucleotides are TGTGCCAGCAGAACTGGGGGGACAGGCACCCTTAGGGGCAATCAGCCCCAGCATTTT.

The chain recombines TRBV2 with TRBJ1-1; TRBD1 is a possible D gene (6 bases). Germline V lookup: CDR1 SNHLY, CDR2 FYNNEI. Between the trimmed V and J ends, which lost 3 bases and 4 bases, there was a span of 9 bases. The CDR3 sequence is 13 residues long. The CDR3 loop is CASSDWGLTEAFF. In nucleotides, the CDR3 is TGTGCCAGCAGTGATTGGGGGCTCACTGAAGCTTTCTTT.

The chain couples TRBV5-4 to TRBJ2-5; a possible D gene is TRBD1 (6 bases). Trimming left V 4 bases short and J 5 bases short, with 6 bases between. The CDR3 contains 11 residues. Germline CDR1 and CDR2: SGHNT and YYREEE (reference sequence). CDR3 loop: CASSQGETQYF. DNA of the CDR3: TGTGCCAGCAGCCAGGGGGAGACCCAGTACTTC.

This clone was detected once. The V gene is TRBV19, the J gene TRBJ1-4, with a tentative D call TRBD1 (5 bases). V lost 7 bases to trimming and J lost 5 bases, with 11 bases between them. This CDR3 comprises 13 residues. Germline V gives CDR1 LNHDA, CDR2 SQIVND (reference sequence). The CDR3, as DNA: TGTGCCAGTAACACAGGTCGGAATGAAAAACTGTTTTTT. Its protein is CASNTGRNEKLFF.

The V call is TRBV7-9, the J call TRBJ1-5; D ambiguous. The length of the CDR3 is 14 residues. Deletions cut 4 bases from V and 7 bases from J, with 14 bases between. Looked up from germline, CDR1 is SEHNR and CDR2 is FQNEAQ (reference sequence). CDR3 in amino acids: CASSSDYVGQPQHF. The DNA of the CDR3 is TGTGCCAGCAGCTCCGATTACGTTGGGCAGCCCCAGCATTTT.

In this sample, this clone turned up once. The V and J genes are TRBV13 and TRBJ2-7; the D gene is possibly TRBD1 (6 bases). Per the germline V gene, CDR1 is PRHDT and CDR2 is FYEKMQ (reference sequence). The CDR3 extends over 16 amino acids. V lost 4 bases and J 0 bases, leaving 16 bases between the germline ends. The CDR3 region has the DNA TGTGCCAGCAGCTCCTCCCGGGACAAAAACTCCTACGAGCAGTACTTC. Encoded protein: CASSSSRDKNSYEQYF.

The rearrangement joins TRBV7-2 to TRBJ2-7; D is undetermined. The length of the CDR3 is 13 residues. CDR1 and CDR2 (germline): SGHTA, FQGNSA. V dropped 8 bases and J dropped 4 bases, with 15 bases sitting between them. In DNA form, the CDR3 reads TGTGCCAGCGCTTCACGTGGGGTTTACGAGCAGTACTTC. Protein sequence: CASASRGVYEQYF.